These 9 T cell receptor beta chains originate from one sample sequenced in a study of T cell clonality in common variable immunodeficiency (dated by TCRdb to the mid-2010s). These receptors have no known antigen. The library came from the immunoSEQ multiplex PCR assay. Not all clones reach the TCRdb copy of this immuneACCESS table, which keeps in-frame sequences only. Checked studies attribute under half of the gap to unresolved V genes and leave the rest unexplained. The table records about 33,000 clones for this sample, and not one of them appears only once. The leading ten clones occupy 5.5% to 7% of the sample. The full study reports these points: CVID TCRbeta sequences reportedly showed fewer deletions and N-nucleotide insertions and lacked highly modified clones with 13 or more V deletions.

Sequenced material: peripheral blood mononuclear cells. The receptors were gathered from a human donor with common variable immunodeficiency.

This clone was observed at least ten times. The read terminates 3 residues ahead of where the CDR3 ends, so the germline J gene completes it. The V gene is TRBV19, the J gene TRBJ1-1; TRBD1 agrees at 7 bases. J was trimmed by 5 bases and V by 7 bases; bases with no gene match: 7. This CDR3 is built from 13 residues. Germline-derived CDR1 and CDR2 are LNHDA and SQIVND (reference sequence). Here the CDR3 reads CASTSRQGTEAFF. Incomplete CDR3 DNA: TGTGCCAGTACGAGCCGACAGGGAACTGAA.

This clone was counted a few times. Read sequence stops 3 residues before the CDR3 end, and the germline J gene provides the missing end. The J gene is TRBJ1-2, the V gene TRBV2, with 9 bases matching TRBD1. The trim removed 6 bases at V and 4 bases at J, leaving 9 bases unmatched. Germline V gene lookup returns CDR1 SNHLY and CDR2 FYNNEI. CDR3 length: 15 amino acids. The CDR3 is CASSQQGAVSYGYTF. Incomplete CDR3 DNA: TGTGCCAGCAGCCAACAGGGGGCGGTTAGCTATGGC.

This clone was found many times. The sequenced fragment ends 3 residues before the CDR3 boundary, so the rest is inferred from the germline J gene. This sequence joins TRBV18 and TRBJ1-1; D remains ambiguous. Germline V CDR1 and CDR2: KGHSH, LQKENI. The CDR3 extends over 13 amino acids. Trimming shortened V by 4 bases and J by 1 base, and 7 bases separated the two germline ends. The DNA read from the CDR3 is TGTGCCAGCTCACAGAGCGAGAACACTGAA. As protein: CASSQSENTE. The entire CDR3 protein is CASSQSENTEAFF.

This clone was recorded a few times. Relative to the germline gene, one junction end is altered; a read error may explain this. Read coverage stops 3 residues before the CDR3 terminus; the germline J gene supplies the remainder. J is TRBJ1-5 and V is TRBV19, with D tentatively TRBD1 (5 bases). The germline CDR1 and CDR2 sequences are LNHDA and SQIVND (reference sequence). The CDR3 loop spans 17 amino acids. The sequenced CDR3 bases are TGTGCCAGTAGTATAGATGGGGGGATCCTTGGCAAGCAGCCC. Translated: CASSIDGGILGKQP. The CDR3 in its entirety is CASSIDGGILGKQPQHF.

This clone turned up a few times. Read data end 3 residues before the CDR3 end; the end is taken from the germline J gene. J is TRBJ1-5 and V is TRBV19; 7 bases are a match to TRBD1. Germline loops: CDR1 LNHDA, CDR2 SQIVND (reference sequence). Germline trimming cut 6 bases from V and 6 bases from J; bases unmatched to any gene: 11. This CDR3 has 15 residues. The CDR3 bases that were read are TGTGCCAGTAGCCGTCTACAGGGGTACAGTCAGCCC. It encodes CASSRLQGYSQP. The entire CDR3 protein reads CASSRLQGYSQPQHF.

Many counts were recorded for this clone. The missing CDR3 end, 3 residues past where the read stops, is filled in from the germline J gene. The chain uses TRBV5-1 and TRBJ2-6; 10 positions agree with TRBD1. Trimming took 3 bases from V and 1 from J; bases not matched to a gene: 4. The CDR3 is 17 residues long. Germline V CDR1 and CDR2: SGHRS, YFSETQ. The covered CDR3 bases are TGCGCCAGCAGCTCGGGACAGGGGCCGTCTGGGGCCAACGTC. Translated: CASSSGQGPSGANV. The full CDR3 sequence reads CASSSGQGPSGANVLTF. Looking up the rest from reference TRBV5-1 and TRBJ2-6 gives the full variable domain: KAGVTQTPRYLIKTRGQQVTLSCSPISGHRSVSWYQQTPGQGLQFLFEYFSETQRNKGNFPGRFSGRQFSNSRSEMNVSTLELGDSALYLCASSSGQGPSGANVLTFGAGSRLTVL.

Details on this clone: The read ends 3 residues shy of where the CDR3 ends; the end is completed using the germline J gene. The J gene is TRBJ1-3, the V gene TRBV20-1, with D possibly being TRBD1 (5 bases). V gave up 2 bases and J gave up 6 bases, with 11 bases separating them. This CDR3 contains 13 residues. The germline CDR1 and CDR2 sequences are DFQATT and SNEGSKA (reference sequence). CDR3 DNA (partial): TGCAGTGCTAGACAGGGCGGCGAAAACACC. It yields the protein CSARQGGENT. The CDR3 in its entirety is CSARQGGENTIYF.

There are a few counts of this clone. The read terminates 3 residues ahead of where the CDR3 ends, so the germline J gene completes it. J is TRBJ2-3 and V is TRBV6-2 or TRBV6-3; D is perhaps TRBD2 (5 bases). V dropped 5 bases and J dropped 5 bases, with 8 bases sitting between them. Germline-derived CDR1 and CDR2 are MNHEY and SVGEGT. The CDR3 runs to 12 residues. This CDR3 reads CASSLAGDTQYF. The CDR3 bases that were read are TGTGCCAGCAGTCTAGCAGGAGATACG.

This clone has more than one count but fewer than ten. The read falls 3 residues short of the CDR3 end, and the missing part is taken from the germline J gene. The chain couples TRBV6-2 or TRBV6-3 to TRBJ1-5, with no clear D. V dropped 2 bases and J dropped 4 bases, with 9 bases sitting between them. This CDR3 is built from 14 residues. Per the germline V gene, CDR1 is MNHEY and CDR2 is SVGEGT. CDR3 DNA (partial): TGTGCCAGCAGTTACGTCCCAGAAAATCAGCCC. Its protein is CASSYVPENQP. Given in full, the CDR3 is CASSYVPENQPQHF.